The clone carrying this T cell receptor (beta chain) has ten or more counts. This sample was taken from a study of early T cells in non-severe SARS-CoV-2 infection. Individual cDNA molecules carried attached unique molecular identifiers. TCRdb processed the 5' RACE reads anew with MiXCR; each CDR3 protein has one entry. Of over 9,000 distinct CDR3 sequences in the sample, 4% to 5.5% were seen once. Between the trimmed V and J ends, which lost 6 bases and 7 bases, there was a span of 16 bases. This CDR3 has 15 amino acids. Germline V gene lookup returns CDR1 ENHRY and CDR2 SYGVKD. V usage is TRBV10-3 and J usage is TRBJ1-6, with a weak D call TRBD1 (6 bases). The TCR sequence derives from an adult who was a healthcare worker with PCR-confirmed SARS-CoV-2 infection or an uninfected control (not recorded which). Material for sequencing was whole blood. The CDR3: CAISPDTGRNSPLHF. DNA for the CDR3: TGTGCCATCAGCCCCGACACAGGGAGGAATTCACCCCTCCACTTT.